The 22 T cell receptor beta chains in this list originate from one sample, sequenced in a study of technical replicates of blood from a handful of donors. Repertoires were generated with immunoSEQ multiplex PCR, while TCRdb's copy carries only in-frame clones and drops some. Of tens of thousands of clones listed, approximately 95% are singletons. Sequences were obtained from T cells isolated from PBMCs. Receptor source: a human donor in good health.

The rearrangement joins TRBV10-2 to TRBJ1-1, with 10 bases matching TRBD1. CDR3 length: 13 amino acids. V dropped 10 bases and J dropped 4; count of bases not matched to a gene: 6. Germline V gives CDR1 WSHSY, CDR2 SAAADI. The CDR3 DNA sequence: TGCGCCACCTTGACAGGGGGCAGCACTGAAGCTTTCTTT. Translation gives CATLTGGSTEAFF.

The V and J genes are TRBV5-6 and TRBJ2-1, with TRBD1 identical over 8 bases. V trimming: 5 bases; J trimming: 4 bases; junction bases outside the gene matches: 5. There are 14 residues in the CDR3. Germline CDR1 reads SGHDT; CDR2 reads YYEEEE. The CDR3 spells CASRLGQGYNEQFF. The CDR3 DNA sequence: TGTGCCAGCAGGCTTGGACAGGGTTACAATGAGCAGTTCTTC.

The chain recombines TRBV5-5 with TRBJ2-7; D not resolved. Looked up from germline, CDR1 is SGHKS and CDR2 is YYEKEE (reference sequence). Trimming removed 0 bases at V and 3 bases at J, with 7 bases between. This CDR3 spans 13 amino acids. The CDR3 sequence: CASSLVPNYEQYF. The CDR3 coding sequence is TGTGCCAGCAGCTTGGTTCCAAACTACGAGCAGTACTTC.

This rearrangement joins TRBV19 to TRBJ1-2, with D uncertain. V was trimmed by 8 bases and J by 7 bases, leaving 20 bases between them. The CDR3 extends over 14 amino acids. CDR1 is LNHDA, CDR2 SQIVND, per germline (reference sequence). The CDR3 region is CASHAYSNLVGYTF. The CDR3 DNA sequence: TGTGCCAGTCACGCGTACAGCAATTTAGTTGGCTACACCTTC.

CDR3: CASGVTQVAGYTF. CDR3 coding DNA: TGTGCCAGTGGAGTCACTCAGGTAGCGGGCTACACCTTC. The chain employs TRBV19 and TRBJ1-2, with D unresolved. V was clipped by 8 bases and J by 8 bases, with 18 bases between them. This CDR3 contains 13 residues. The germline gives CDR1 LNHDA, CDR2 SQIVND (reference sequence).

CDR3: CASSFGQTNQPQHF. The CDR3 DNA reads TGTGCCAGCAGTTTCGGACAGACGAATCAGCCCCAGCATTTT. The chain links TRBV7-9 to TRBJ1-5, with a tentative D call TRBD1 (6 bases). The CDR3 consists of 14 residues. Trimming stripped 6 bases from V and 4 bases from J, with 13 bases between. Germline CDR1 and CDR2: SEHNR and FQNEAQ (reference sequence). Full variable domain (remainder filled in from reference TRBV7-9 and TRBJ1-5): DTGVSQNPRHKITKRGQNVTFRCDPISEHNRLYWYRQTLGQGPEFLTYFQNEAQLEKSRLLSDRFSAERPKGSFSTLEIQRTEQGDSAMYLCASSFGQTNQPQHFGDGTRLSIL.

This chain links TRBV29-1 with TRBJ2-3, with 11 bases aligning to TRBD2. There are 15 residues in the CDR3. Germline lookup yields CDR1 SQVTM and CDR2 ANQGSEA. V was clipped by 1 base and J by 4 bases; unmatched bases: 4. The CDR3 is CSVEVAGGPADTQYF. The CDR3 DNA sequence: TGCAGCGTTGAAGTAGCGGGAGGGCCGGCAGATACGCAGTATTTT.

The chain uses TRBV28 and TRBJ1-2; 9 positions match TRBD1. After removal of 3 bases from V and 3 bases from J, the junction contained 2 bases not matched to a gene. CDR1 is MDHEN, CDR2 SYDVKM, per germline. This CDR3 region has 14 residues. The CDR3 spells CASSLGQGDYGYTF. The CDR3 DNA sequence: TGTGCCAGCAGTTTGGGACAGGGAGACTATGGCTACACCTTC.

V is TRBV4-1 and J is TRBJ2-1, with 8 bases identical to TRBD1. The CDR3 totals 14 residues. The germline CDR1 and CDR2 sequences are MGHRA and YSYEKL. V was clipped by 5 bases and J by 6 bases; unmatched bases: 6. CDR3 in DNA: TGCGCCAGCAGCTACAGGGGGTTGTTCAATGAGCAGTTCTTC. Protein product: CASSYRGLFNEQFF.

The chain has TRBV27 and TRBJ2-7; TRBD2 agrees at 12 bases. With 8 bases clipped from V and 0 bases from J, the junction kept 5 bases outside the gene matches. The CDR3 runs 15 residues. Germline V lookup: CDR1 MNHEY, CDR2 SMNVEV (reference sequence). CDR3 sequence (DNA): TGTGCCAGCGGGGGACTAGCGGGCAGCTCCTACGAGCAGTACTTC. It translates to CASGGLAGSSYEQYF.

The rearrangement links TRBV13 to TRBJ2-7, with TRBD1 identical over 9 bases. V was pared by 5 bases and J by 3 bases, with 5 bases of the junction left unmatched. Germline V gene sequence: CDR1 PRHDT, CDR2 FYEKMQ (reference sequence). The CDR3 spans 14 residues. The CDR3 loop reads CASSPEDRGYEQYF. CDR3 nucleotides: TGTGCCAGCAGCCCAGAGGACAGGGGCTACGAGCAGTACTTC.

CDR3 sequence (DNA): TGTGCCAGCAGCGTATACCCGACAGGGCAAAATGAGCAGTTCTTC. The encoded protein is CASSVYPTGQNEQFF. This chain joins TRBV9 and TRBJ2-1; 7 positions agree with TRBD1. CDR3 size: 15 residues. Germline CDR1 SGDLS, CDR2 YYNGEE. The ends lost 1 base at V and 7 bases at J; junction bases unmatched: 8.

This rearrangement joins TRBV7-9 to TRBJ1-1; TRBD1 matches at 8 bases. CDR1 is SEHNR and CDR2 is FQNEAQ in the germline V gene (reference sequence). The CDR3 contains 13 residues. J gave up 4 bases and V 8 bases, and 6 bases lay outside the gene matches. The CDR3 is CASPRGLGTEAFF. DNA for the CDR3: TGTGCCAGCCCCAGGGGGCTGGGCACTGAAGCTTTCTTT.

The chain's CDR3 is CASSRIRGDRGRLTQYF. The CDR3 region has the DNA TGTGCCAGCAGCCGCATAAGGGGGGACAGGGGGCGTCTCACGCAGTATTTT. The gene calls are TRBV28 and TRBJ2-3; TRBD1 matches 12 bases. Germline CDR1 MDHEN, CDR2 SYDVKM. The V segment lost 6 bases and the J segment 9 bases; nucleotides outside the gene matches: 16. The CDR3 consists of 17 residues.

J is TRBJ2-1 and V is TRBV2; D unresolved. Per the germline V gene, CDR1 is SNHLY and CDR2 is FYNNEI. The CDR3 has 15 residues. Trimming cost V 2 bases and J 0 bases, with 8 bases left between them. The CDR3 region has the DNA TGTGCCAGCAGTGAACCCACGGGCTCCTACAATGAGCAGTTCTTC. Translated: CASSEPTGSYNEQFF.

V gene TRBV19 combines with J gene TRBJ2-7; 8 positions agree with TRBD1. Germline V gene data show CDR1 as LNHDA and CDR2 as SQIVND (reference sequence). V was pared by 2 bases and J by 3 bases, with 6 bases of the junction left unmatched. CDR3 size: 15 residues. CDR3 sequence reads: CASSISGQGLYEQYF. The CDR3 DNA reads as TGTGCCAGTAGTATATCCGGACAGGGCCTCTACGAGCAGTACTTC.

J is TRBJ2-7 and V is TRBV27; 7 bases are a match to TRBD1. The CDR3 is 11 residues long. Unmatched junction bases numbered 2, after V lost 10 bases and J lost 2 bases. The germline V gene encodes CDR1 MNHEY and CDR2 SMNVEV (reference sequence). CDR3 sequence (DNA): TGTGCCACCACAGGGGCCTACGAGCAGTACTTC. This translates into CATTGAYEQYF.

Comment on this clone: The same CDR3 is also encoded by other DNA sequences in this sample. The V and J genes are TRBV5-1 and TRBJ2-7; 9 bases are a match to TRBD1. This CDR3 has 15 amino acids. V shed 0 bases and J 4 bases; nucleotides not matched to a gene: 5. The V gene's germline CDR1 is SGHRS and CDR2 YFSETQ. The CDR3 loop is CASSLEVTGGYEQYF. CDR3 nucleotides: TGCGCCAGCAGCTTGGAGGTGACAGGGGGGTACGAGCAGTACTTC.

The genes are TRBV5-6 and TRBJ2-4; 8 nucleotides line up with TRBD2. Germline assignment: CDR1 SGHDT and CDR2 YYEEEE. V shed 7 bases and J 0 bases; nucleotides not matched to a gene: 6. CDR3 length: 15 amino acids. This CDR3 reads CASQRGLLAKNIQYF. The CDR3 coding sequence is TGTGCCAGCCAGCGGGGGTTACTAGCCAAAAACATTCAGTACTTC.

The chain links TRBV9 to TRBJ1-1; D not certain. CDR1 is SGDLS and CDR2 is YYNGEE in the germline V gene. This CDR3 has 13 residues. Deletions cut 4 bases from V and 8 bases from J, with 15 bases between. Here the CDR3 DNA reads TGTGCCAGCAGCCCCGAACGGGGAGGAGAAGCTTTCTTT. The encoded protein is CASSPERGGEAFF.

The CDR3 loop is CASTPPGHGTYEQYF. Here the CDR3 DNA reads TGTGCCAGCACCCCTCCGGGACACGGGACCTACGAGCAGTACTTC. V and J are TRBV6-1 and TRBJ2-5; a weak D match, TRBD1 (6 bases). The J call may be incorrect, as the DNA end agrees better with TRBJ2-7. The CDR3 is 15 amino acids. CDR1 is MNHNS and CDR2 is SASEGT in the germline V gene.

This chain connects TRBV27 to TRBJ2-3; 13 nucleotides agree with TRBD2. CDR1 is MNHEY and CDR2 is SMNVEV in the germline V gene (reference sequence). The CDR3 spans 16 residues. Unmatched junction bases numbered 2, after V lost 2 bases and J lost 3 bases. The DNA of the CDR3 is TGTGCCAGCAGTTTAGGGACTAGCGGGACTACAGATACGCAGTATTTT. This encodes CASSLGTSGTTDTQYF.